The entry below describes one T cell receptor beta chain. This clone was counted between two and nine times. Its antigen is unknown. Base quality data are lacking; no much larger clone is found one base away. The record originates from a study of beta chain features in type 1 diabetes (dated by TCRdb to between 2018 and 2020). A note on the overall study: Mean age, gender distribution, total cell number and subset yield did not differ between patients and healthy donors. Regulatory and stem cell-like memory subsets were obtained from only 8 patients and roughly 8 healthy donors, while naive and central memory subsets were obtained from all 30 or so donors. Across all samples, some 100,000,000 sorted cells were examined, and cell number per subset correlated strongly with RNA yield. The study compared TCRB repertoires of sorted circulating CD4+ T cell subsets between recently diagnosed type 1 diabetes patients and matched healthy donors.

On the study overall, not on this receptor specifically: At VDJ recombination sites, patients with type 1 diabetes made fewer insertions and deleted more nucleotides, a pattern implying thymic rearrangement abnormalities. Because cDNA rather than genomic DNA was sequenced, highly expressing activated cells could have been over-represented, although no difference in activation and CD3 levels was found between groups. The naive, central memory and regulatory TCRB repertoires appeared to resemble one another more closely among patients than among healthy donors. Because the HLA sub-analyses included only small numbers of individuals, any influence of HLA type on TCRB rearrangement was left unresolved. Type 1 diabetes patients showed a moderate but significant shortening of TCRB CDR3 length in all four CD4+ subsets. Shorter templates might have been favored by PCR, but patient and control samples were amplified and corrected together, so both groups would have been affected equally by any skew.

Each donor gave one peripheral blood draw, approximately 0.11 L on average, collected into heparinised tubes. Using a panel that included CD45RO, CCR7, CD25, CD127, CD95 and CD27, naive, central memory, regulatory and stem cell-like memory CD4+ T cells were sorted on a BD FACSAria II. Purity was above 98% for every sorted population. PBMCs were isolated immediately by Lymphoprep density gradient centrifugation and stained directly without culture. So that batch effects would be minimized, each experiment stained and sorted samples in pairs, pairing one healthy donor with one patient. All of the isolated RNA was reverse transcribed with the High Capacity cDNA Reverse Transcription Kit, so expressed TCRB transcripts were sequenced. Naive, central memory and regulatory T cell samples underwent deep immunoSEQ sequencing, averaging about 3.57 million total reads per sample. Sorted cells were lysed in RLT buffer and RNA was extracted with DNase-treated RNeasy Micro or Mini kits, depending on cell number. To prevent cross-contamination, every cell subset was processed on its own, while patient and healthy donor samples were processed together. Using the immunoSEQ multiplex PCR, TCRB sequences were amplified from cDNA into 87-bp fragments spanning the CDR3 region. The amplicons were sequenced using the Illumina HiSeq platform. For the original study's pipeline: PCR bias was corrected computationally using synthetic template baselines, and reads within Hamming distance 2 were collapsed, with unmergeable singletons discarded. Reads were aligned against IMGT so that V, D and J genes, CDR3 length and insertions or deletions at six rearrangement sites could be assigned. Within each subset, clonotype counts were normalized to sorted cell number, and only after that were true diversity and Gini coefficients computed with the tcR R package. The overlap coefficient, calculated on TCRB nucleotide sequences, was used to quantify repertoire sharing. Out-of-frame TCRB sequences from naive cells were analyzed to stand in for the pre-selection repertoire. As stored in TCRdb, this immuneACCESS dataset retains in-frame rearrangements with V and J assigned. A fraction of the clones does not appear; measured against another copy, unresolved V genes explain less than half of the discrepancy, and the remainder lacks a known reason. V and J calls plus clone size are reproduced from that table; the DNA served to infer D and trimming. The sample table shows under 400,000 clones, and over 10% are seen once. The ten most abundant clones make up 0.017% of the sample.

The clonotype originates from a man aged 18-30 years in good health. Sequencing used naive CD4+ T cells from blood. What this sample's cell subset or site label stands for: true naive CD4+ T cells.

The CDR3 reads CAWSVMAGGYEKLFF. Read as DNA, the sequence is TGTGCCTGGAGTGTAATGGCCGGGGGATATGAAAAACTGTTTTTT. The chain couples TRBV30 to TRBJ1-4; matching of 5 bases hints at TRBD1 as the D gene. Its CDR3 holds 15 amino acids, cysteine through phenylalanine. Solely the CDR3 DNA is kept, with 45 bases framed from the first base. V sheds 0 bases and J sheds 6 bases, leaving 14 bases between their ends. Based on the germline V gene (reference sequence), the CDR1 and CDR2 sequences are GTSNPN and SVGIG.